This T cell receptor (beta chain) was sequenced during a study of breast tumors, draining lymph nodes, adjacent tissues. Findings and caveats of the study: Data fit most tumor T cells coming from lymph node, expanding in tumor. Tumor and nontumor repertoires were significantly more similar in luminal-like than in basal-like breast cancer. Compared with lymph nodes, tumors were less diverse; compared with nontumor tissue, more.

Germline V gene sequence: CDR1 DFQATT, CDR2 SNEGSKA (reference sequence). This CDR3 region has 14 residues. TCRdb ran MiXCR on the multiplex PCR reads and lists one entry per CDR3 protein. The table lists tens of thousands of distinct CDR3 sequences, more than 25% of them singletons. Samples came from axillary lymph nodes draining the breast cancer. Points on this clonotype: What it binds is not known. A clone one base away is much larger, so this may be a read error.

The sample taken for sequencing was axillary lymph node tissue. The TCR was taken from a female donor with breast cancer. Some clones in this sample may be carry-over from other donors' samples. The chain combines TRBV20-1 with TRBJ2-1; D is unresolved. The CDR3: CGARVPNVDNEQFF. Written as DNA, the CDR3 is TGCGGTGCTAGAGTCCCTAATGTGGACAATGAGCAGTTCTTC.